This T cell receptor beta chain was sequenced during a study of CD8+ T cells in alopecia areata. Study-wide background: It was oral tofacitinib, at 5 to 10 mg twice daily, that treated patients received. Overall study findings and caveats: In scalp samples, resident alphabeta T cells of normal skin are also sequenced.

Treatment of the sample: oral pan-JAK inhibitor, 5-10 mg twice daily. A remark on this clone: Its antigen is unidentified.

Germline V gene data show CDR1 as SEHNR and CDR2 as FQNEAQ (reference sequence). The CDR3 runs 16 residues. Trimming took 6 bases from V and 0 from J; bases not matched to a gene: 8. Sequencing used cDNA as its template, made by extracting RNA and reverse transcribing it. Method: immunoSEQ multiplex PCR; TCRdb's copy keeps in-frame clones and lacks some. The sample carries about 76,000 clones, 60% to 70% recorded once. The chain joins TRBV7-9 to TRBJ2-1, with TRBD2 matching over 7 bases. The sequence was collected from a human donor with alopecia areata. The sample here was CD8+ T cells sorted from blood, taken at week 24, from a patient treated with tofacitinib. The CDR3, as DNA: TGTGCCAGCAGAAACCCCGGACTAGGCTCCTACAATGAGCAGTTCTTC. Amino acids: CASRNPGLGSYNEQFF.